This TCR beta chain was retrieved from a study of molecular identifiers for immune sequencing clone quantification. About the study: In replicates, RNA from about 20,000 or 100,000 naive CD8 cells was split five ways, four sequenced.

Findings and limits, study-wide: Whereas clones above 20 RNA copies held under 1% of naive-cell molecules, they held over 98% of effector molecules. Because of identical TCR molecules sharing a barcode, sizes of highly expanded clones could be underestimated.

The sorting of naive CD8 T cells used the CD8+CD4-CCR7+CD45RA+ phenotype. Per germline, CDR1 SQVTM and CDR2 ANQGSEA. The CDR3 length is 14 residues. With 5 bases removed from V and 4 bases from J, the gap between germline ends came to 15 bases. TCRdb redid the calling of the PCR reads with MiXCR, one entry per CDR3 protein. The sample lists some 100,000 distinct CDR3 sequences; around 20% were seen once. At least ten counts were recorded for this clonotype. Its specificity is unknown. The receptor was isolated from a human donor in good health. Some libraries in this study had Jurkat cell RNA spiked in. The chain links TRBV29-1 to TRBJ2-1; D perhaps matches TRBD2 (5 bases). The sequencing sample was made of naive CD8+ T cells from blood, with Jurkat cell RNA spiked in. The subset denotes: FACS-sorted CD8+CD4-CCR7+CD45RA+ naive T cells. In DNA form, the CDR3 reads TGCAGCGTTTGTTGTGAGGGTAGTTACAATGAGCAGTTCTTC. Translated: CSVCCEGSYNEQFF.